These 18 T cell receptor beta chains were sequenced from one sample in a study of siplizumab effects on memory and regulatory T cells. The protocol was immunoSEQ multiplex PCR, while the TCRdb copy is restricted to in-frame clones and leaves out a portion. The sample lists some 100,000 clones, more than 85% occurring once. The sequencing sample was made of CD4+ T cells sorted from blood. The source of these receptors is a human donor in good health.

The chain is built from TRBV6-5 and TRBJ1-6; no reliable D call. This CDR3 contains 13 residues. CDR1 and CDR2 from the germline V gene are MNHEY and SVGAGI. Between the trimmed V and J ends, which lost 2 bases and 8 bases, there was a span of 7 bases. This chain's CDR3 is CASSYEGHSPLHF. For the CDR3, the DNA is TGTGCCAGCAGTTACGAAGGGCATTCACCCCTCCACTTT.

This chain uses TRBV18 with TRBJ2-7, with a possible D match to TRBD2 (6 bases). Trimming stripped 0 bases from V and 0 bases from J, with 6 bases between. This CDR3 spans 14 amino acids. Looked up from germline, CDR1 is KGHSH and CDR2 is LQKENI. The CDR3 spells CASSPPGLSYEQYF. DNA of the CDR3: TGTGCCAGCTCACCACCGGGACTCTCCTACGAGCAGTACTTC.

CDR3 amino acids: CASSPRTSHEQYF. CDR3 nucleotides: TGTGCCAGCAGCCCCCGGACTAGTCACGAGCAGTACTTC. The rearrangement uses TRBV9 and TRBJ2-7; TRBD2 aligns across 7 bases. This CDR3 has 13 residues. The germline CDR1 and CDR2 sequences are SGDLS and YYNGEE. Losses at the gene ends were 4 bases for V and 5 bases for J; bases not matched to a gene: 6.

CDR3 in amino acids: CASRTGMGLNTEAFF. The CDR3 DNA follows: TGTGCCAGCAGGACAGGGATGGGCTTGAACACTGAAGCTTTCTTT. The rearrangement links TRBV6-5 to TRBJ1-1, with 7 bases lining up with TRBD1. The V and J ends lost 6 bases and 0 bases, in that order; junction bases with no gene match: 7. Germline CDR1 is MNHEY and CDR2 is SVGAGI. This CDR3 comprises 15 residues.

V gene TRBV2 combines with J gene TRBJ2-7, with D uncertain. Germline CDR1 SNHLY, CDR2 FYNNEI. The CDR3 runs to 13 residues. V was trimmed by 7 bases and J by 3 bases, leaving 13 bases between them. The DNA of the CDR3 is TGTGCCAGCACGCCTAATGGGGTCTACGAGCAGTACTTC. Its translation is CASTPNGVYEQYF.

The V call is TRBV6-5, the J call TRBJ2-7, with 9 positions matching TRBD1. The germline gives CDR1 MNHEY, CDR2 SVGAGI. This CDR3 contains 12 residues. Germline trimming cut 10 bases from V and 4 bases from J; bases unmatched to any gene: 5. The CDR3 spells CATRDRDYEQYF. The CDR3 bases are TGTGCCACCCGGGACAGGGATTACGAGCAGTACTTC.

The chain carries TRBV27 and TRBJ1-2; TRBD1 might be the D (5 bases). The length of the CDR3 is 14 residues. Trimming removed 2 bases at V and 4 bases at J, with 11 bases between. Germline lookup yields CDR1 MNHEY and CDR2 SMNVEV (reference sequence). CDR3 coding DNA: TGTGCCAGCAGTTTACTAGGGGAAAGCTATGGCTACACCTTC. Translating gives CASSLLGESYGYTF.

This chain links TRBV7-2 with TRBJ1-2; no clear D gene. Germline loops: CDR1 SGHTA, CDR2 FQGNSA. CDR3 length: 15 amino acids. The V end lost 5 bases, the J end lost 4 bases, and 17 bases lay between the germline ends. CDR3 sequence: CASSPQPQVIYGYTF. CDR3 in DNA: TGTGCCAGCAGCCCCCAACCTCAGGTGATCTATGGCTACACCTTC.

This chain joins TRBV30 and TRBJ1-5; D is unclear. The CDR3 is made up of 14 amino acids. In germline, CDR1 is GTSNPN, CDR2 SVGIG (reference sequence). Between the trimmed V and J ends, which lost 7 bases and 3 bases, there was a span of 16 bases. The CDR3 DNA reads TGTGCCTTGGCACCAAGGAGCTACAATCAGCCCCAGCATTTT. Its protein product is CALAPRSYNQPQHF.

The chain carries TRBV25-1 and TRBJ2-3; a weak D match, TRBD1 (6 bases). The germline V gene has CDR1 MGHDK and CDR2 SYGVNS. The V gene lost 4 bases and the J gene lost 0 bases, with 14 bases spanning the gap. The CDR3 covers 16 residues. The CDR3 nucleotides read TGTGCCAGCAGTGTCCTCGGTAGGGGGAGCACAGATACGCAGTATTTT. This translates into CASSVLGRGSTDTQYF.

J is TRBJ1-6 and V is TRBV7-3; TRBD1 aligns across 7 bases. CDR1 is SGHTA, CDR2 FQGTGA, per germline. CDR3 size: 13 residues. J gave up 7 bases and V 6 bases, and 3 bases lay outside the gene matches. The CDR3 spells CASSPDRNSPLHF. The DNA for the CDR3 is TGTGCCAGCAGTCCGGACAGGAATTCACCCCTCCACTTT.

This sequence joins TRBV19 and TRBJ2-7; tentatively, D is TRBD1 or TRBD2 (5 bases each). This CDR3 spans 16 amino acids. The V gene lost 2 bases and the J gene lost 1 base, with 15 bases spanning the gap. The V gene's germline CDR1 is LNHDA and CDR2 SQIVND (reference sequence). This CDR3 is CASSINLGTYSYEQYF. The CDR3 DNA reads as TGTGCCAGTAGTATAAATCTAGGGACGTATTCCTACGAGCAGTACTTC.

This chain connects TRBV30 to TRBJ1-4; 8 nucleotides agree with TRBD1. CDR1 is GTSNPN and CDR2 is SVGIG in the germline V gene (reference sequence). There are 14 residues in the CDR3. V lost 4 bases, J lost 8 bases, and 9 bases stayed unmatched. CDR3 sequence (DNA): TGTGCCTGGACCGGGACAGGTCGGGGCGAAAAACTGTTTTTT. It encodes CAWTGTGRGEKLFF.

V is TRBV6-5 and J is TRBJ2-7, with D tentatively TRBD2 (6 bases). Germline CDR1 MNHEY, CDR2 SVGAGI. V dropped 6 bases and J dropped 2 bases, with 17 bases sitting between them. The CDR3 length is 15 residues. CDR3 loop: CASRPSWGETYEQYF. CDR3 nucleotide sequence: TGTGCCAGCAGGCCCAGTTGGGGGGAGACCTACGAGCAGTACTTC.

The J gene is TRBJ2-3, the V gene TRBV19, with unresolved D. CDR3 length: 18 amino acids. V lost 3 bases and J 0 bases, leaving 19 bases between the germline ends. Germline CDR1 reads LNHDA; CDR2 reads SQIVND (reference sequence). This chain's CDR3 is CASSIASSQYRSTDTQYF. Written as DNA, the CDR3 is TGTGCCAGTAGTATCGCGTCAAGTCAATATCGTAGCACAGATACGCAGTATTTT.

V and J are TRBV9 and TRBJ1-5, with D unclear. This CDR3 region has 15 residues. The germline V gene has CDR1 SGDLS and CDR2 YYNGEE. The V gene lost 4 bases and the J gene lost 0 bases, with 11 bases spanning the gap. Here the CDR3 reads CASSPDLYSNQPQHF. Written as DNA, the CDR3 is TGTGCCAGCAGCCCGGACTTGTATAGCAATCAGCCCCAGCATTTT.

DNA of the CDR3: TGCGCCAGCAGCCGGACATCGGAGAATGAGCAGTTCTTC. Protein product: CASSRTSENEQFF. The V and J genes are TRBV4-1 and TRBJ2-1; the D gene is possibly TRBD1 (5 bases). Germline CDR1 and CDR2: MGHRA and YSYEKL. The CDR3 length is 13 residues. V was clipped by 4 bases and J by 7 bases, with 11 bases between them.

J is TRBJ2-7 and V is TRBV7-9; D might be TRBD1 (5 bases). CDR3 length equals 14 residues. The V and J ends lost 6 bases and 3 bases respectively, with 15 bases between them. From germline, CDR1 is SEHNR and CDR2 FQNEAQ (reference sequence). CDR3 loop: CASRGVDDFYEQYF. In nucleotides, the CDR3 is TGTGCCAGCAGAGGGGTGGACGACTTCTACGAGCAGTACTTC.